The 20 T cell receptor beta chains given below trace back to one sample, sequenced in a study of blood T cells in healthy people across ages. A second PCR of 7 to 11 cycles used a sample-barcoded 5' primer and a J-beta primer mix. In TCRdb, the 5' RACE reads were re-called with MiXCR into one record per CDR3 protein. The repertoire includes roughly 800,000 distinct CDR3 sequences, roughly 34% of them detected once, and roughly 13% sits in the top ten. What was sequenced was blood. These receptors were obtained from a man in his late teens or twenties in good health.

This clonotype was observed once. The CDR3 DNA is TGCGCCAGCAGCCCTCCGCGGGAAAACACTGAAGCTTTCTTT. It is translated as CASSPPRENTEAFF. This sequence joins TRBV4-3 and TRBJ1-1; unclear D gene. From germline, CDR1 is LGHNA and CDR2 YSLEER. This CDR3 spans 14 amino acids. V lost 4 bases to trimming and J lost 2 bases, with 11 bases between them.

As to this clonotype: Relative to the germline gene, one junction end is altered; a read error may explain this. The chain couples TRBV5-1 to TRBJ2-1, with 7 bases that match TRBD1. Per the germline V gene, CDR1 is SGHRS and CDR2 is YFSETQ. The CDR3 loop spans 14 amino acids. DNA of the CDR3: TGCGCCAGCAGGACAACAGGGGTCTACGATGAGCAGTTCTTC. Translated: CASRTTGVYDEQFF.

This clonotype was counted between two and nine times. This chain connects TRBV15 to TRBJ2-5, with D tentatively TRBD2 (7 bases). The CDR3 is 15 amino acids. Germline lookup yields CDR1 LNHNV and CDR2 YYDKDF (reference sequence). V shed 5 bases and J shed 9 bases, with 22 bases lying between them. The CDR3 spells CATSPLSGGPRPQYF. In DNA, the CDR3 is TGTGCCACCAGCCCCCTTTCCGGGGGGCCAAGGCCCCAGTACTTC.

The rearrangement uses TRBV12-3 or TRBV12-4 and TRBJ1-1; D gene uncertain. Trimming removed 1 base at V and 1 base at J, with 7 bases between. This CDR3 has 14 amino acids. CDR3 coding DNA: TGTGCCAGCAGTTTAGTAGTAAAGAACACTGAAGCTTTCTTT. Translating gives CASSLVVKNTEAFF.

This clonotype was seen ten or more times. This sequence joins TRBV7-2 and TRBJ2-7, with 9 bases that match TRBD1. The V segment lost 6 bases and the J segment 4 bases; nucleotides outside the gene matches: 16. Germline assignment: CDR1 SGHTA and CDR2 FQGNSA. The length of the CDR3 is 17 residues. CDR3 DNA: TGTGCCAGCAGTTTTAGACCGCCGGGACAGGGTGGGTACGAGCAGTACTTC. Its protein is CASSFRPPGQGGYEQYF.

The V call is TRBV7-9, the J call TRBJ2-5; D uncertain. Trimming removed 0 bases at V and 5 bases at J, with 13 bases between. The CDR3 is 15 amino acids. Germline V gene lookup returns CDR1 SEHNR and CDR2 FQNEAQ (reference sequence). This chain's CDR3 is CASSLASRISETQYF. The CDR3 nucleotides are TGTGCCAGCAGCTTAGCGTCCAGGATTAGTGAGACCCAGTACTTC.

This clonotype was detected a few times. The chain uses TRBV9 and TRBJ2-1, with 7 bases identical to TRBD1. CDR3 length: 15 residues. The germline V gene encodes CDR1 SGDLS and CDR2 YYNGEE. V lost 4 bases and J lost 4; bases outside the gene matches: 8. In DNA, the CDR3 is TGTGCCAGCAGCCCGACCGGGACAGTTTACAATGAGCAGTTCTTC. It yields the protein CASSPTGTVYNEQFF.

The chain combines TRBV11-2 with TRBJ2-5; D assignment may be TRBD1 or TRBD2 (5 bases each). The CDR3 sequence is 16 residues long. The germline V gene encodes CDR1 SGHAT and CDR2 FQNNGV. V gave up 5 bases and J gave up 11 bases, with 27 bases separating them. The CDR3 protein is CASSQRGTRSVNEQYF. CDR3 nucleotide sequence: TGTGCCAGCAGCCAGAGAGGGACCAGGTCGGTCAATGAGCAGTACTTC.

CDR3 amino acids: CSADRQGTYEQYF. The CDR3 DNA follows: TGCAGTGCCGACCGACAGGGGACCTACGAGCAGTACTTC. The V call is TRBV20-1, the J call TRBJ2-7; 8 nucleotides match TRBD1. The CDR3 runs 13 residues. Germline V gene sequence: CDR1 DFQATT, CDR2 SNEGSKA (reference sequence). Trimming took 6 bases from V and 2 from J; bases not matched to a gene: 6.

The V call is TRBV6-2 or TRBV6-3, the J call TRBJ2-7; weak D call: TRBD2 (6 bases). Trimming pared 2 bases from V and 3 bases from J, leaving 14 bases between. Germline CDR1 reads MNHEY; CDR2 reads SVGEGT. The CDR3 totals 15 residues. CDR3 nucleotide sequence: TGTGCCAGCAGTTACGCGTGGCGGGGAGACTACGAGCAGTACTTC. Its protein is CASSYAWRGDYEQYF.

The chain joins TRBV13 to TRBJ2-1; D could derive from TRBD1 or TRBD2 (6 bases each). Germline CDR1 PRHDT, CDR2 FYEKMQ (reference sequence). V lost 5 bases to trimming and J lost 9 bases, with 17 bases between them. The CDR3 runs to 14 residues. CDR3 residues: CASSKTGTGGEQFF. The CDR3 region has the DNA TGTGCCAGCAGCAAGACAGGCACCGGGGGTGAGCAGTTCTTC.

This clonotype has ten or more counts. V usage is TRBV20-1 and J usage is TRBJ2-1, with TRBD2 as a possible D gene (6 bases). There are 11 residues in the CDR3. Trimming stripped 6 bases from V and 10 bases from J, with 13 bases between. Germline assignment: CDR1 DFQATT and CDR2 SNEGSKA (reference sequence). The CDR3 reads CSAKLAEEQFF. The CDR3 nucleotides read TGCAGTGCGAAACTAGCTGAAGAGCAGTTCTTC.

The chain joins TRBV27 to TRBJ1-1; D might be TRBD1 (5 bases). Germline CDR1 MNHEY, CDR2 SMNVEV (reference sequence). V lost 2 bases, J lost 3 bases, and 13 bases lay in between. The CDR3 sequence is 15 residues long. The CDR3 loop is CASSLLRGGDTEAFF. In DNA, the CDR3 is TGTGCCAGCAGTTTACTGAGGGGTGGTGACACTGAAGCTTTCTTT.

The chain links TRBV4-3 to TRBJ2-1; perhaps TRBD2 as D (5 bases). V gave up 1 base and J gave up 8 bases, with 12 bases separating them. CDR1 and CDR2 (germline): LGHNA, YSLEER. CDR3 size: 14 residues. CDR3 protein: CASSQGRRGDEQFF. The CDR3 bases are TGCGCCAGCAGCCAAGGTAGACGGGGAGATGAGCAGTTCTTC.

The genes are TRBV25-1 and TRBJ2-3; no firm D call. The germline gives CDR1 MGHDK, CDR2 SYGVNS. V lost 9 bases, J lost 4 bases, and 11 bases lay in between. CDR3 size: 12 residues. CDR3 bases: TGTGCCAGTCAGTCCCCCGCAGATACGCAGTATTTT. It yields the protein CASQSPADTQYF.

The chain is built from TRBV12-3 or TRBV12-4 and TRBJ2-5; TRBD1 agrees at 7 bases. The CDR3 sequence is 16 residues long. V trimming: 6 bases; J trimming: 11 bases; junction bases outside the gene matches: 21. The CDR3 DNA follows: TGTGCCAGCAGGCATGCCGGGACAGTGACCTACAATGAGCAGTACTTC. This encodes CASRHAGTVTYNEQYF.

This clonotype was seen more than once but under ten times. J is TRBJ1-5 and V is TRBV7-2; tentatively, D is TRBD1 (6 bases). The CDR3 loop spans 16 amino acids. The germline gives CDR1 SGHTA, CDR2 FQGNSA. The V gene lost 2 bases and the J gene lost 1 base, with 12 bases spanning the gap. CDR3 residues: CASSLFWTESNQPQHF. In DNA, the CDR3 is TGTGCCAGCAGCTTATTCTGGACAGAGAGCAATCAGCCCCAGCATTTT.

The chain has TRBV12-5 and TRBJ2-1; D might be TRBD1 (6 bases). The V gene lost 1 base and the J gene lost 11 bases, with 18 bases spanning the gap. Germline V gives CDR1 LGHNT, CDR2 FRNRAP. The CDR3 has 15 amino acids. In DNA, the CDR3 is TGTGCTAGTGGTTTGGCAACCCGACAGGACACAAAGCAGTTCTTC. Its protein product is CASGLATRQDTKQFF. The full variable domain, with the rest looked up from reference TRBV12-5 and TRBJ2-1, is DARVTQTPRHKVTEMGQEVTMRCQPILGHNTVFWYRQTMMQGLELLAYFRNRAPLDDSGMPKDRFSAEMPDATLATLKIQPSEPRDSAVYFCASGLATRQDTKQFFGPGTRLTVL.

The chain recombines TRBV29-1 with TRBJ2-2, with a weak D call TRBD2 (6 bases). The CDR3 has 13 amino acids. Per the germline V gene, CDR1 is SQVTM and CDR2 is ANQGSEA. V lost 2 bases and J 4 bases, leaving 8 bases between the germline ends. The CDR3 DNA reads TGCAGCGTTGAAATGGGGGGCACCGGGGAGCTGTTTTTT. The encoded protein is CSVEMGGTGELFF.

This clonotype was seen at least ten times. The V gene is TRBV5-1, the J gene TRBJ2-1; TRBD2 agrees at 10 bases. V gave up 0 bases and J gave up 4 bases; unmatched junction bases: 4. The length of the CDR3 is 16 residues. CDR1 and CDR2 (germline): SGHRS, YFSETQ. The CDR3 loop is CASSLDPGLAYNEQFF. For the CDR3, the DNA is TGCGCCAGCAGCTTGGATCCGGGACTAGCGTACAATGAGCAGTTCTTC.